This T cell receptor beta chain originates from a study of blood T cell repertoires in COVID-19. Turning to the study itself: Acute and convalescent COVID-19 samples came from the United States, Italy and Spain. Sources were T cells, B-cell-depleted T cells, or PBMCs; the material itself was cDNA or gDNA.

Germline V gene data show CDR1 as SGDLS and CDR2 as YYNGEE. The CDR3 has 16 residues. V shed 3 bases, J shed 6 bases, and the junction held 10 bases outside the gene matches. Authors' analysis steps: The authors estimated nucleated cell counts from reference gene primer amplification. Assay: immunoSEQ multiplex PCR; the TCRdb copy retains only in-frame clones and omits some. V, J and clone size derive from that table, while D and trimming were established from the DNA sequence. The repertoire holds about 230,000 clones, with roughly nine tenths as singletons. J is TRBJ2-1 and V is TRBV9; TRBD2 matches at 9 bases. This clonotype was sampled from a woman aged 18-29 years who had recovered from COVID-19. The source material was peripheral blood. The DNA of the CDR3 is TGTGCCAGCAGCGAGAGACCGGGACTAGCAGGCAATGAGCAGTTCTTC. The encoded protein is CASSERPGLAGNEQFF.